This T cell receptor (beta chain) comes out of a study of T cells after yellow fever vaccination (dated by TCRdb to between 2019 and 2020). Describing the broader study: The SMART-Seq v4 Ultra Low Input RNA kit was used to prepare libraries from fractions with low cell numbers. Blood samples were taken at several timepoints before and after primary and secondary immunization, and bulk PBMC replicates and cell subsets were isolated. Two healthy male donors made up the cohort, one aged 18 to 29 years and the other aged 30 to 40 years. To track T-cell clones before and after primary and booster YFV17D yellow fever vaccination, bulk TCR alpha and beta repertoires were sequenced longitudinally.

Explained via the paper, the treatment or condition label denotes: live attenuated yellow fever vaccine strain. PBMCs were isolated from peripheral blood using a standard Ficoll-Paque protocol. CD4 and CD8 T-cell fractions were isolated with Dynabeads CD4 and CD8 positive selection kits. TriZol was used to extract RNA from bulk PBMCs, CD4 and CD8 fractions, and dextramer-positive and dextramer-negative fractions. TCR cDNA was made using 5'RACE template switching, a step that added a universal primer site and unique molecular identifiers. Priming of cDNA synthesis was performed from both the TCR alpha and TCR beta constant segments. Libraries were amplified in two PCR steps, with sample barcodes and sequencing adapters added in the second step. Sequencing of libraries was done on Illumina HiSeq 2500 (2x100 bp) or NovaSeq (2x150 bp). The authors' pipeline ran thus. Reads were demultiplexed and collapsed into UMI consensus sequences with MIGEC, and V(D)J alignment was performed with MiXCR. Using edgeR on replicate PBMC samples, clonotypes were called vaccine-responding if FDR was below 0.01 and the log2 fold change was above 5 up to day 15. Each bulk clonotype was labeled CD4 or CD8 based on which sequenced repertoire, CD4 or CD8, contained the clonotype at higher abundance. Through fastp at Q25 and MiXCR, TCRdb rebuilt clones from the public reads, retaining in-frame beta chains. Under each unique CDR3 protein, matching rows form one entry showing the most common genes and DNA. In this record, the V and J calls reflect TCRdb's handling and not the investigators' own analysis. The sample has about 260,000 distinct CDR3 sequences on record, over 10% of them singletons. About 0.51% of the sample lies in the top ten.

As for this clonotype: It lacks a known antigen. No much larger clonotype is one base removed from it; base qualities were not supplied.

What the study reported, not specific to this receptor: Because the study included only a couple of donors, the extent to which the findings can be generalized is limited. The secondary T-cell response was found to be weaker but faster than the primary response, with a peak reached on day 5 rather than on day 15. A small fraction of clonotypes appeared in both the CD4 and CD8 compartments, likely as a result of convergent recombination. Computational filtering was needed because FACS-sorted repertoires could contain abundant contaminating clonotypes from the bulk population. Most clones expanded after primary vaccination (around 97% of CD4 and 88% of CD8) were re-detected after the booster, suggesting that broad memory maintenance occurred.

This material consisted of CD4+ T cells sorted from PBMCs, taken 45 days after the yellow fever booster vaccination. This sequence was found in a man aged 30 to 39 who received the YFV17D yellow fever vaccine.

The CDR3: CASRPQGEGPKLFF. The DNA reads as follows: TGTGCCAGCAGGCCCCAGGGAGAGGGGCCAAAACTGTTTTTT. The chain was built from TRBV6-1 and TRBJ1-4; TRBD1 is possibly the D segment (5 matching bases). Based on the germline V gene, the CDR1 and CDR2 sequences are MNHNS and SASEGT. The cysteine opens and the phenylalanine closes a CDR3 of 14 amino acids. Only the CDR3 portion is preserved as DNA: 42 bases, with reading frame beginning at the first base. Deletion took 6 bases off V and 10 bases off J, with a span of 18 bases between the germline ends.